The source of this T cell receptor (beta chain) is a study of T cells and copy number aberrations in small-cell lung cancer. Here immunoSEQ multiplex PCR was the method, and the copy in TCRdb shows in-frame clones only, minus some. This sample has roughly 8,900 clones; 60% to 80% occur once, and the top ten carry roughly 30%. Comments on this clone: Its cognate antigen is unknown.

Donors had limited-stage small-cell lung cancer, resected between 2008 and 2020. General study findings and limits: Tumors showed lower T-cell density, richness and clonality than adjacent lung, though density did not differ significantly.

V dropped 5 bases and J dropped 0 bases, with 8 bases sitting between them. Per the germline V gene, CDR1 is SGHTA and CDR2 is FQGTGA. The CDR3 contains 15 residues. What was sequenced was normal tissue next to the tumor. The J gene is TRBJ2-6, the V gene TRBV7-3; the D gene is possibly TRBD1 (6 bases). The clonotype was recovered from a man aged 55-75 years with small cell lung cancer. The CDR3, as DNA: TGTGCCAGCAGCCCCAGGGGCTCTGGGGCCAACGTCCTGACTTTC. It specifies CASSPRGSGANVLTF.